Included here is one TCR beta chain sequence, with context. Its specificity is unknown. For the second PCR, which ran for about 7 to 11 cycles, a sample-barcoded 5' primer and a J-beta primer mix were used. TCRdb reanalysed the 5' RACE reads using MiXCR and keeps one entry per CDR3 protein. The table includes almost 800,000 distinct CDR3 sequences, about 62% detected once. The V gene lost 6 bases and the J gene lost 1 base, with 16 bases spanning the gap. In germline, CDR1 is DFQATT, CDR2 SNEGSKA (reference sequence). The CDR3 sequence is 14 residues long. This specimen comes from a study of blood T cells in healthy people across ages. Study observations and caveats: Age brought a roughly linear fall in TCR beta diversity measured per million T cells.

The sequence was obtained from a man aged 25 to 40 in good health. Sequenced input: blood. The chain couples TRBV20-1 to TRBJ2-7, with a possible D match to TRBD2 (5 bases). The CDR3 region is CSAGGGFGSYEQYF. Written as DNA, the CDR3 is TGCAGTGCCGGAGGTGGGTTTGGTTCCTACGAGCAGTACTTC.